The entry below gives a single T cell receptor beta chain sequence along with its context. Its matching antigen is unknown. The ViraFEST assay expanded antigen-specific CD4+ T cells with viral peptide pools before sequencing. CD4+ T cell isolation took place after approximately 11 days of culture. Vaccination of participants consisted of two doses of either the BNT162b2 or mRNA-1273 vaccine. Vaccinated recipients, who were negative for nucleocapsid antibodies, had no history of SARS-CoV-2 infection. V lost 2 bases to trimming and J lost 5 bases, with 6 bases between them. Germline V gene data show CDR1 as SEHNR and CDR2 as FQNEAQ (reference sequence). The CDR3 length is 12 residues. This sample was taken from a study of vaccination effects on CD4 cells after COVID-19. Assay used: immunoSEQ multiplex PCR; TCRdb lists only in-frame clones, some missing. This sample has about 61,000 clones, with around 73% found just once.

Source: CD4+ T cells from PBMCs cultured with HCoV-229E spike peptides, taken after COVID-19 vaccination. The V gene is TRBV7-9, the J gene TRBJ2-5; D ambiguous. The clonotype comes from a human donor who received a COVID-19 vaccine. The CDR3 bases are TGTGCCAGCAGCTTAAGCGATGAGACCCAGTACTTC. Residues: CASSLSDETQYF.